One T cell receptor beta chain is described in this entry. Per the authors' pipeline: The assay estimated nucleated cells by amplifying reference gene primers. Some clones are missing from TCRdb's copy, which holds only in-frame ones; the method was immunoSEQ multiplex PCR. That table gives V, J and clone size, and the DNA gave D and trimming. The sample carries about 140,000 clones, approximately 83% recorded once. This specimen belongs to a study of blood T cell repertoires in COVID-19. Looking at the study overall: Spain, Italy and the United States supplied samples that represented acute and convalescent COVID-19. PBMCs, B-cell-depleted T cells, or T cells provided the cDNA or gDNA that made up the material.

Trimming at V came to 5 bases and at J to 2 bases, leaving 7 bases not matched to a gene. There are 14 residues in the CDR3. Looked up from germline, CDR1 is SQVTM and CDR2 is ANQGSEA. This clonotype was sampled from a woman between 55 and 75 years old with acute or convalescent COVID-19. This rearrangement joins TRBV29-1 to TRBJ1-1; TRBD1 agrees at 8 bases. What was sequenced was peripheral blood. The CDR3: CSVRTGGTNTEAFF. CDR3 sequence (DNA): TGCAGCGTTCGAACAGGGGGGACAAACACTGAAGCTTTCTTT.